The 15 T cell receptor beta chains presented below share a single source sample, sequenced in a study of shared clonotypes between healthy human individuals. Sequencing was performed with immunoSEQ multiplex PCR; in TCRdb, only in-frame clones are kept and a portion is missing. The sample consists of about half a million clones, over 70% of them appearing once. The sample taken for sequencing was PBMCs. The receptors derive from a woman in her thirties or forties in good health. Some clones in this sample may be carry-over from other donors' samples.

This rearrangement joins TRBV30 to TRBJ2-7; the D is unclear. The CDR3 totals 17 residues. V was cut by 0 bases and J by 0 bases, with 18 bases left in between. CDR1 and CDR2 (germline): GTSNPN, SVGIG (reference sequence). CDR3 sequence reads: CAWSVGRLAVGSYEQYF. The CDR3 DNA is TGTGCCTGGAGTGTTGGCCGTTTGGCGGTTGGCTCCTACGAGCAGTACTTC.

The rearrangement uses TRBV15 and TRBJ2-7; D is possibly TRBD1 (5 bases). The germline gives CDR1 LNHNV, CDR2 YYDKDF (reference sequence). The V end lost 3 bases, the J end lost 3 bases, and 9 bases lay between the germline ends. This CDR3 has 13 amino acids. The CDR3 DNA follows: TGTGCCACCAGCAGGACAGACCACTACGAGCAGTACTTC. Its protein is CATSRTDHYEQYF.

This clone was counted many times. Other nucleotide sequences in the sample specify the same CDR3. The V and J genes are TRBV6-1 and TRBJ1-1; possible D gene TRBD1, 6 bases. Germline-derived CDR1 and CDR2 are MNHNS and SASEGT. CDR3 size: 15 residues. Trimming shortened V by 1 base and J by 3 bases, and 12 bases separated the two germline ends. In DNA, the CDR3 is TGTGCCAGCAGTGAAGAAGTGGGGGCTTACACTGAAGCTTTCTTT. The encoded protein is CASSEEVGAYTEAFF.

This chain connects TRBV28 to TRBJ1-1; no clear D. V was trimmed by 1 base and J by 6 bases, leaving 15 bases between them. CDR1 is MDHEN and CDR2 is SYDVKM in the germline V gene. This CDR3 has 15 residues. CDR3 amino acids: CASSLLRVLVAEAFF. The DNA of the CDR3 is TGTGCCAGCAGTTTATTGAGGGTTCTAGTGGCTGAAGCTTTCTTT.

J is TRBJ2-1 and V is TRBV7-9; 10 bases line up with TRBD2. The J segment lost 9 bases and the V segment lost 1 base, leaving 6 bases of the junction unmatched. There are 15 residues in the CDR3. The germline gives CDR1 SEHNR, CDR2 FQNEAQ (reference sequence). CDR3 in DNA: TGTGCCAGCAGCTTAGGGGCTAGCGGGAGTAGTGAGCAGTTCTTC. Residues: CASSLGASGSSEQFF. Looking up the rest from reference TRBV7-9 and TRBJ2-1 gives the full variable domain: DTGVSQNPRHKITKRGQNVTFRCDPISEHNRLYWYRQTLGQGPEFLTYFQNEAQLEKSRLLSDRFSAERPKGSFSTLEIQRTEQGDSAMYLCASSLGASGSSEQFFGPGTRLTVL.

This clone was counted many times. The identical CDR3 is also encoded by other nucleotide sequences in the sample. As DNA, the CDR3 is TGTGCCAGCAGCGGTCCACGCTGGACAGGGGGCACCCCGGAACAAGCTAACTATGGCTACACCTTC. This encodes CASSGPRWTGGTPEQANYGYTF. The rearrangement links TRBV9 to TRBJ1-2, with TRBD1 matching 11 bases. Looked up from germline, CDR1 is SGDLS and CDR2 is YYNGEE. After removal of 3 bases from V and 0 bases from J, the junction contained 22 bases not matched to a gene. The CDR3 has 22 residues.

The V and J genes are TRBV2 and TRBJ2-5; possibly TRBD1 for D (5 bases). V was pared by 5 bases and J by 0 bases, with 10 bases between. The CDR3 extends over 14 amino acids. Per the germline V gene, CDR1 is SNHLY and CDR2 is FYNNEI. The CDR3 loop is CASSTDRHQETQYF. The CDR3 bases are TGTGCCAGCAGTACCGACAGACACCAAGAGACCCAGTACTTC.

This clone came up many times. The rearrangement uses TRBV27 and TRBJ2-7; D might be TRBD1 (5 bases). V was clipped by 5 bases and J by 9 bases, with 14 bases between them. Germline assignment: CDR1 MNHEY and CDR2 SMNVEV (reference sequence). The CDR3 extends over 12 amino acids. In DNA, the CDR3 is TGTGCCAGCAGTCCACCAGGGCGTGGGCAGTACTTC. This encodes CASSPPGRGQYF.

V gene TRBV6-5 combines with J gene TRBJ1-1; D ambiguous. Looked up from germline, CDR1 is MNHEY and CDR2 is SVGAGI. The CDR3 contains 14 residues. V gave up 3 bases and J gave up 4 bases, with 12 bases separating them. The CDR3 DNA reads TGTGCCAGCAGTTATGTGACTTTAAGCACTGAAGCTTTCTTT. It translates to CASSYVTLSTEAFF.

In this sample, this clone turned up a few times. The V call is TRBV7-9, the J call TRBJ2-1, with a tentative D call TRBD1 (5 bases). V shed 3 bases and J shed 5 bases, with 8 bases lying between them. This CDR3 has 13 amino acids. Germline values: CDR1 SEHNR, CDR2 FQNEAQ (reference sequence). In DNA form, the CDR3 reads TGTGCCAGCAGCTTTAGGGGCCACAATGAGCAGTTCTTC. Translating gives CASSFRGHNEQFF.

This clone was picked up one time. The gene calls are TRBV7-8 and TRBJ1-2; 11 nucleotides match TRBD1. Germline-derived CDR1 and CDR2 are SGHVS and FQNEAQ. The CDR3 loop spans 15 amino acids. With 5 bases clipped from V and 5 bases from J, the junction kept 7 bases outside the gene matches. The CDR3 is CASSPGTGGPYGYTF. For the CDR3, the DNA is TGTGCCAGCAGCCCAGGGACAGGGGGGCCTTATGGCTACACCTTC.

CDR3 region: CASSGSRYHKGGETQYF. CDR3 bases: TGCGCCAGCAGTGGCAGTAGGTATCACAAGGGTGGAGAGACCCAGTACTTC. The chain uses TRBV10-2 and TRBJ2-5; D not certain. The CDR3 covers 17 residues. The V gene's germline CDR1 is WSHSY and CDR2 SAAADI. The V gene lost 4 bases and the J gene lost 4 bases, with 22 bases spanning the gap.

This chain joins TRBV19 and TRBJ1-2; perhaps TRBD1 as D (6 bases). Trimming cost V 3 bases and J 0 bases, with 17 bases left between them. Germline V gives CDR1 LNHDA, CDR2 SQIVND (reference sequence). The CDR3 contains 17 residues. DNA of the CDR3: TGTGCCAGTAGTATTATAACCGCAGGGGCTTCTAACTATGGCTACACCTTC. Translated, it gives CASSIITAGASNYGYTF. Full variable domain (rest looked up from reference TRBV19 and TRBJ1-2): DGGITQSPKYLFRKEGQNVTLSCEQNLNHDAMYWYRQDPGQGLRLIYYSQIVNDFQKGDIAEGYSVSREKKESFPLTVTSAQKNPTAFYLCASSIITAGASNYGYTFGSGTRLTVV.

This chain connects TRBV5-1 to TRBJ1-1, with a tentative D call TRBD1 (6 bases). CDR3 size: 14 residues. CDR1 is SGHRS and CDR2 is YFSETQ in the germline V gene. The ends were cut back, 6 bases at V and 1 base at J, with 13 bases in the middle. CDR3 nucleotide sequence: TGCGCCAGCATGCCTGGGGGACAGAACACTGAAGCTTTCTTT. Translated, it gives CASMPGGQNTEAFF. The variable domain in full, completed from reference TRBV5-1 and TRBJ1-1, reads KAGVTQTPRYLIKTRGQQVTLSCSPISGHRSVSWYQQTPGQGLQFLFEYFSETQRNKGNFPGRFSGRQFSNSRSEMNVSTLELGDSALYLCASMPGGQNTEAFFGQGTRLTVV.

Worth noting for this clone: This likely reflects a read error, since a far larger clone is one base away. Additional DNA sequences in this sample encode the identical CDR3. This rearrangement joins TRBV7-2 to TRBJ2-2, with D uncertain. Per germline, CDR1 SGHTA and CDR2 FQGNSA. This CDR3 has 12 amino acids. Trimming removed 6 bases at V and 6 bases at J, with 8 bases between. The DNA for the CDR3 is TGTGCCAGCAGTCCAGCTGCCGGGGAGCTGTTTTTT. Translating gives CASSPAAGELFF. Looking up the rest from reference TRBV7-2 and TRBJ2-2 gives the full variable domain: GAGVSQSPSNKVTEKGKDVELRCDPISGHTALYWYRQSLGQGLEFLIYFQGNSAPDKSGLPSDRFSAERTGGSVSTLTIQRTQQEDSAVYLCASSPAAGELFFGEGSRLTVL.